This T cell receptor beta chain stems from a study of HIV-infected children after antiretroviral therapy interruption. Study information: Children's median ages were about 9.2 years and 8 years by group. General study findings and limits: By the end of treatment interruption, naive CD4+ clonality (Gini) increased. Naive CD4+ sequences overlapped less between time points once interruption began.

Unique molecular identifiers were included in an RNA-based 3' RACE TCR library. TCRdb re-analysed the 3' RACE reads in MiXCR, keeping a single row per CDR3 protein. The sample carries about 89,000 distinct CDR3 sequences, 6.9% recorded once. From germline, CDR1 is DFQATT and CDR2 SNEGSKA (reference sequence). The CDR3 is made up of 11 amino acids. Trimming stripped 3 bases from V and 9 bases from J, with 12 bases between. Treatment reported: PENTA 11 planned treatment interruption arm or continuous ART arm. At least 5 million viable PBMCs were required per cryopreserved sample. As to this clonotype: What it binds is unknown.

This specimen was CD45RA+ CD4+ T cells from PBMCs, pooled from several time points, taken from a donor given antiretroviral therapy, either interrupted or continuous. Subset here: naive CD4+ CD45RA+ CD45RO- T cells. This TCR was recovered from a pool of human donors with HIV. The genes are TRBV20-1 and TRBJ2-7; no definite D call. CDR3 sequence (DNA): TGCAGTGCTAGCCCCATTTCTGTGCAGTACTTC. Its protein product is CSASPISVQYF.